This T cell receptor beta chain was found in a study of beta chain features in type 1 diabetes (dated by TCRdb to 2016 to 2019). Describing the broader study: No differences in mean age, gender distribution, total cell number or subset yield were found between patients and healthy donors. The study compared TCRB repertoires of sorted circulating CD4+ T cell subsets between recently diagnosed type 1 diabetes patients and matched healthy donors. Regulatory and stem cell-like memory subsets were isolated from only 8 patients and about 8 healthy donors, whereas naive and central memory subsets came from all 28 donors. A total of about 100,000,000 sorted cells were examined across all samples, and RNA yield correlated strongly with the number of cells per subset.

The entire amount of isolated RNA was reverse transcribed using the High Capacity cDNA Reverse Transcription Kit, so the sequenced TCRB transcripts were expressed ones. Deep immunoSEQ sequencing was performed on naive, central memory and regulatory T cell samples, with an average of about 3.6 million total reads per sample. Sorted cells were lysed in RLT buffer and RNA was extracted with DNase-treated RNeasy Micro or Mini kits, depending on cell number. Each cell subset was processed on its own to prevent cross-contamination, while patient and healthy donor samples were processed together. Using the immunoSEQ multiplex PCR, TCRB sequences were amplified from cDNA into 87-bp fragments spanning the CDR3 region. Sequencing of the amplicons was done on the Illumina HiSeq platform. Regarding the original processing steps: PCR bias was computationally corrected using synthetic template baselines, reads within Hamming distance 2 were collapsed, and singletons that could not be merged were discarded. By aligning reads against IMGT, V, D and J genes, CDR3 length, and insertions or deletions at six rearrangement sites were assigned. Within each subset, clonotype counts were normalized to sorted cell number, and only after that were true diversity and Gini coefficients computed with the tcR R package. Repertoire sharing was quantified using the overlap coefficient calculated on TCRB nucleotide sequences. Out-of-frame TCRB sequences from naive cells were analyzed to stand in for the pre-selection repertoire. What TCRdb holds here is the immuneACCESS table cut down to in-frame rearrangements. Part of the clones is not present; checked against another copy, under half of the missing clones reflect an unresolved V gene, and the others are unexplained. The D gene and trimming were derived from the DNA, and the V and J assignments and clone size from that table. The sample table contains hundreds of thousands of clones; only one count was recorded for over 10% of them. Approximately 0.021% of the sample is taken by the ten largest.

A single peripheral blood draw of around 120 mL on average was collected from each donor into heparinised tubes. Naive, central memory, regulatory and stem cell-like memory CD4+ T cells were sorted on a BD FACSAria II using a panel including CD45RO, CCR7, CD25, CD127, CD95 and CD27. Purity was above 98% for every sorted population. Right away, PBMCs were isolated by Lymphoprep density gradient centrifugation and were stained directly, with no culture step. Samples were stained and sorted in pairs, with one healthy donor and one patient per experiment, so that batch effects were minimized. Concerning this clone: The target of this receptor is not known. Per-nucleotide qualities are absent, and no much larger clonotype sits a single base away.

The CDR3 covers 14 residues, taking in both the cysteine and the phenylalanine. The DNA shown is the 42-base CDR3, in frame from base 1. Clipping removes 4 bases from V and 4 bases from J, with 7 as the unmatched junction base count. CDR1 GTSNPN and CDR2 SVGIG were looked up in the germline V gene (reference sequence). Beyond this particular receptor, the publication reports: Sequencing cDNA rather than genomic DNA could over-represent highly expressing activated cells, although activation and CD3 levels did not differ between groups. Shorter templates might have been favored by PCR, but patient and control samples were amplified and corrected together, so both groups would have been affected equally by any skew. Naive, central memory and regulatory TCRB repertoires appeared more similar among patients than among healthy donors. Type 1 diabetes patients showed a moderate but significant shortening of TCRB CDR3 length in all four CD4+ subsets. At VDJ recombination sites, type 1 diabetes patients had fewer insertions and more deleted nucleotides, which implies abnormalities in thymic rearrangement. Only small numbers of individuals were included in the HLA sub-analyses, which left unresolved whether HLA type had any influence on TCRB rearrangement.

This sequence uses TRBV30 and TRBJ2-7, and TRBD2 aligns with 10 junction nucleotides. This sequence was found in a man aged 18 to 30 with type 1 diabetes. What was sequenced was naive CD4+ T cells from blood. Interpreted using the paper, the cell subset or site label stands for: true naive CD4+ T cells. CDR3 protein: CAWKRTSGIYEQYF. The DNA is as follows: TGTGCCTGGAAGAGGACTAGCGGTATTTACGAGCAGTACTTC. Beyond the CDR3, the reference TRBV30 and TRBJ2-7 genes provide the residues; the full variable domain reads: SQTIHQWPATLVQPVGSPLSLECTVEGTSNPNLYWYRQAAGRGLQLLFYSVGIGQISSEVPQNLSASRPQDRQFILSSKKLLLSDSGFYLCAWKRTSGIYEQYFGPGTRLTVT.